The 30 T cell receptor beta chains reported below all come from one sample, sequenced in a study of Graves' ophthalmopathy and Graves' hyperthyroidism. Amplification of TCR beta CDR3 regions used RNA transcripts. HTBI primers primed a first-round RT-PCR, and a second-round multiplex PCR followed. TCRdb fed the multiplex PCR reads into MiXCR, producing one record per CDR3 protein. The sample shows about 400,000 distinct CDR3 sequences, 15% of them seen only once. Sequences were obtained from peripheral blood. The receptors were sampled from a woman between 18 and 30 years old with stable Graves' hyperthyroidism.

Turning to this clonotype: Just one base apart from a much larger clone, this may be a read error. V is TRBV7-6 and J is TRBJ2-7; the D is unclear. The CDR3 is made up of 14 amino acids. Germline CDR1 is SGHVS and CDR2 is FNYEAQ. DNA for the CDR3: TGTGCCAGCAGCCCGCAGGCCGGCCTTCGCGAGCATTACTTC. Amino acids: CASSPQAGLREHYF.

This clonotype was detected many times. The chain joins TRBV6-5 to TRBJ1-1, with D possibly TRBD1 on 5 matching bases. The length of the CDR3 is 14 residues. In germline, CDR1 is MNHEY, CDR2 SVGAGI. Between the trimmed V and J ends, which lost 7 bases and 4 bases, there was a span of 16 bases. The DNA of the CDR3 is TGTGCCAGCACCCTGGACGGGGGAGGCACTGAAGCTTTCTTT. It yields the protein CASTLDGGGTEAFF.

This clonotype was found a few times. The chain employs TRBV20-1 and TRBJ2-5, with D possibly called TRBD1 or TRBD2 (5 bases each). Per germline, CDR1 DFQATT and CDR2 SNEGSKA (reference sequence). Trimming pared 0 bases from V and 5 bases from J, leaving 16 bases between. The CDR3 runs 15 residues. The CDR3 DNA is TGCAGTGCTAGAGATCGCGGGTACTCAGGGGAGACCCAGTACTTC. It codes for CSARDRGYSGETQYF.

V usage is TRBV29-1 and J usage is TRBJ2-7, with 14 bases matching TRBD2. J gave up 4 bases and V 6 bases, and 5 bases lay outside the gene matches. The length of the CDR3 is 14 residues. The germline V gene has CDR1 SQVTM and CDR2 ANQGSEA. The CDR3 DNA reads TGCAGCGTCGCAGGGACTAGCGGGAGTTACGAGCAGTACTTC. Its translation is CSVAGTSGSYEQYF.

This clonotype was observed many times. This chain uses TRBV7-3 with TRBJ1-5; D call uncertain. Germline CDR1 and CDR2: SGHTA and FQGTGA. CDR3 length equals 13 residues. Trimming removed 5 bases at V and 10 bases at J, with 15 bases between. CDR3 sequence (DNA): TGTGCCAGCAGCGTGGACGGCGGGTATCCCCAGCATTTT. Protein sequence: CASSVDGGYPQHF. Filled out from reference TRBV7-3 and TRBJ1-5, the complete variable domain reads GAGVSQTPSNKVTEKGKYVELRCDPISGHTALYWYRQSLGQGPEFLIYFQGTGAADDSGLPNDRFFAVRPEGSVSTLKIQRTERGDSAVYLCASSVDGGYPQHFGDGTRLSIL.

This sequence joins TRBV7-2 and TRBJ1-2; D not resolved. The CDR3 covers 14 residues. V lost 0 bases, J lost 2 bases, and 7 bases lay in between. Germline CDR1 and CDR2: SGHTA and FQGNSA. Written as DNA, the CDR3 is TGTGCCAGCAGCTTAGCGCAGGAGAACTATGGCTACACCTTC. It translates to CASSLAQENYGYTF.

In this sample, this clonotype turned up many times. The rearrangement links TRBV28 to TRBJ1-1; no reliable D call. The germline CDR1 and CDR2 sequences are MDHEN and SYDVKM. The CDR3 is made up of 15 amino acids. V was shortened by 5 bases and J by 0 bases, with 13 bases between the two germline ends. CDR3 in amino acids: CASSLPGRMNTEAFF. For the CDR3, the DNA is TGTGCCAGCAGTCTGCCAGGACGGATGAACACTGAAGCTTTCTTT.

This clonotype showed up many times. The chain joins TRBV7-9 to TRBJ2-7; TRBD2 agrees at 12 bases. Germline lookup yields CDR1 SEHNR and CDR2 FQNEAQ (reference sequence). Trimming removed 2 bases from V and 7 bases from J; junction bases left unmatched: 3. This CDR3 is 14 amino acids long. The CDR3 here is CASSLTGLAGEQYF. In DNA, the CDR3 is TGTGCCAGCAGCTTAACCGGACTAGCGGGGGAGCAGTACTTC.

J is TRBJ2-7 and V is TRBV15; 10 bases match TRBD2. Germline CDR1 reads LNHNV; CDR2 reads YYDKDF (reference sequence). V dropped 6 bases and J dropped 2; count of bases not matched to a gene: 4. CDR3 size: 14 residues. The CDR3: CATSRTSGPYEQYF. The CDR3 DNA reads TGTGCCACCAGTAGGACTAGCGGTCCCTACGAGCAGTACTTC.

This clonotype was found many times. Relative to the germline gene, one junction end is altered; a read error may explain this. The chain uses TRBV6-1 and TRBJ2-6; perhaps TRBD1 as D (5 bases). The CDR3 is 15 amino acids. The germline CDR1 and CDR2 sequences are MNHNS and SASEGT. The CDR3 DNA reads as TGTGTCAGCAGGGTGGTCAACTCTGGGGCCAACGTCCTGACTTTC. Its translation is CVSRVVNSGANVLTF.

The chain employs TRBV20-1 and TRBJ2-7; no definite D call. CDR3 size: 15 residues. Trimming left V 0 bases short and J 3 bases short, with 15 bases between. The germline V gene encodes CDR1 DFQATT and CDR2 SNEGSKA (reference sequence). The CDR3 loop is CSARDWRSVNYEQYF. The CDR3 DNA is TGCAGTGCTAGAGATTGGAGATCCGTGAACTACGAGCAGTACTTC.

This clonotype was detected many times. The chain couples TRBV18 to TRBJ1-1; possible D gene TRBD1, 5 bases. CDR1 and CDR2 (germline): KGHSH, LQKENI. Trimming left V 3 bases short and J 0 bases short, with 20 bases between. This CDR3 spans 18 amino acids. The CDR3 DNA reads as TGTGCCAGCTCACCGATGGCGCCAGGCCAAGGGGTGAACACTGAAGCTTTCTTT. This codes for CASSPMAPGQGVNTEAFF.

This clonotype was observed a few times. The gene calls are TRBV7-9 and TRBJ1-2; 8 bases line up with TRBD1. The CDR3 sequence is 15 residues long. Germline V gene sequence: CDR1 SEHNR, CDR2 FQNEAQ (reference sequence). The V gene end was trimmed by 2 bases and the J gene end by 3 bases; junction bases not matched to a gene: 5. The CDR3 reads CASSLIPTGDYGYTF. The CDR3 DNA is TGTGCCAGCAGCTTAATACCGACAGGGGACTATGGCTACACCTTC.

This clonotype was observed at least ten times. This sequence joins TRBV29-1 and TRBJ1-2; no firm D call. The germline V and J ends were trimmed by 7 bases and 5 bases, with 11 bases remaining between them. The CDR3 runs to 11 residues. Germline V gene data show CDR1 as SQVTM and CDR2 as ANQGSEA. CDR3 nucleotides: TGCAGCGCCTTAGGCCGGTATGGCTACACCTTC. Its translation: CSALGRYGYTF.

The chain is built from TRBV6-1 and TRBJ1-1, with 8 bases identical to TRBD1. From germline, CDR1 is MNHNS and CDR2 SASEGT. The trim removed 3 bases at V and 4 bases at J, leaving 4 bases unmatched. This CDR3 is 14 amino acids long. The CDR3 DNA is TGTGCCAGCAGTGAGGACAGGGATCGCACTGAAGCTTTCTTT. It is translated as CASSEDRDRTEAFF.

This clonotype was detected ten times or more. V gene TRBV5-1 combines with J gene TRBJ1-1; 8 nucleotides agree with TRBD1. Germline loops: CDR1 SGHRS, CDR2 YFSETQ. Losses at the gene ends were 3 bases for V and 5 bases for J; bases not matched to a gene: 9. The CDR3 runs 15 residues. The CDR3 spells CASSYEGTGGTEAFF. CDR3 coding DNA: TGCGCCAGCAGCTACGAGGGGACAGGTGGTACTGAAGCTTTCTTT. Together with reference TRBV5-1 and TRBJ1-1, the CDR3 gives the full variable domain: KAGVTQTPRYLIKTRGQQVTLSCSPISGHRSVSWYQQTPGQGLQFLFEYFSETQRNKGNFPGRFSGRQFSNSRSEMNVSTLELGDSALYLCASSYEGTGGTEAFFGQGTRLTVV.

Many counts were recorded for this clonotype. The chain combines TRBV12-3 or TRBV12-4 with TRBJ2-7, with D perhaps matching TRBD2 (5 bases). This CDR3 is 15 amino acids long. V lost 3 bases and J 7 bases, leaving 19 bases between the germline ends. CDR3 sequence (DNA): TGTGCCAGCAGTTTTGGGTCCGGGCCCCGGGGAGAGCAGTACTTC. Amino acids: CASSFGSGPRGEQYF.

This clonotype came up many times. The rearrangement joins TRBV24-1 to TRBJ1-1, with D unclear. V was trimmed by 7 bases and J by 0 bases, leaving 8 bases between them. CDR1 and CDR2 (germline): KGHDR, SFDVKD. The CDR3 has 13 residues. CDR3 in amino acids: CATRDDMNTEAFF. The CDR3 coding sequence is TGTGCCACCAGGGACGACATGAACACTGAAGCTTTCTTT.

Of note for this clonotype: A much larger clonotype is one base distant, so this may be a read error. The CDR3 region has the DNA TGTGCCGCCCAGAGTCCTACAGGGCAGTACTTC. This gives the protein CAAQSPTGQYF. The V call is TRBV19, the J call TRBJ2-7; weak D call: TRBD1 (5 bases). Germline V gene lookup returns CDR1 LNHDA and CDR2 SQIVND (reference sequence). CDR3 length equals 11 residues. Between the trimmed V and J ends, which lost 11 bases and 9 bases, there was a span of 17 bases.

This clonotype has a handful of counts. CDR3 region: CASSGPTGSEKLFF. The DNA for the CDR3 is TGTGCCAGCAGTGGCCCCACGGGGAGTGAAAAACTGTTTTTT. The chain employs TRBV25-1 and TRBJ1-4, with D unresolved. V was trimmed by 4 bases and J by 7 bases, leaving 13 bases between them. This CDR3 has 14 residues. Germline values: CDR1 MGHDK, CDR2 SYGVNS.

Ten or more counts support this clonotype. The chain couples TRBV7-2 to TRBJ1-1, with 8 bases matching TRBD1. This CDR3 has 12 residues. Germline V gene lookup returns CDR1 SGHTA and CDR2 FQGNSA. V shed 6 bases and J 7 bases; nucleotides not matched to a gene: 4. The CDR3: CASSRDRLEAFF. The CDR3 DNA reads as TGTGCCAGCAGTCGGGACAGGCTTGAAGCTTTCTTT.

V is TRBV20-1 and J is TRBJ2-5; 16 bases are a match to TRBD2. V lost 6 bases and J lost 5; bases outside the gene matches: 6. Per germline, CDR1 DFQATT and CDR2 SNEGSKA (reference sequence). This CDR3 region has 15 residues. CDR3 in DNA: TGCAGTGCGTCGGGACTAGCGGGGGGGCACGAGACCCAGTACTTC. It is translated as CSASGLAGGHETQYF.

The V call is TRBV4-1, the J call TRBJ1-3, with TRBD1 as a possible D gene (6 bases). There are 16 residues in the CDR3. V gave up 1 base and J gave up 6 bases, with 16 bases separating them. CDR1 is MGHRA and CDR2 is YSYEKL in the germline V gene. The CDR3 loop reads CASSQGGGFRENTIYF. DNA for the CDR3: TGCGCCAGCAGCCAAGGAGGGGGATTTAGGGAAAACACCATATATTTT.

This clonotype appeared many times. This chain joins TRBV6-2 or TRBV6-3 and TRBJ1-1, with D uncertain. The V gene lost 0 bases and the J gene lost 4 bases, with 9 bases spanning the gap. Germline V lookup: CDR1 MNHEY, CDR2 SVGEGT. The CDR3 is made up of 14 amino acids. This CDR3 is CASSYSAGGTEAFF. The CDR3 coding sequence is TGTGCCAGCAGTTACTCGGCAGGAGGCACTGAAGCTTTCTTT.

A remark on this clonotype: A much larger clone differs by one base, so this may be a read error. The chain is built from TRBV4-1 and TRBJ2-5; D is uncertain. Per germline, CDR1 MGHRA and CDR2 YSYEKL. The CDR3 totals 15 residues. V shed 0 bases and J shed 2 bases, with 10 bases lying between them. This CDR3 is CASSQDDSGQETQYF. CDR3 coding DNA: TGCGCCAGCAGCCAAGATGATAGTGGGCAAGAGACCCAGTACTTC.

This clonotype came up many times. Written as DNA, the CDR3 is TGTGCCAGCATCGAGGGGGGGTCGAGCAATCAGCCCCAGCATTTT. Translation gives CASIEGGSSNQPQHF. V and J are TRBV6-2 or TRBV6-3 and TRBJ1-5; a possible D gene is TRBD1 (6 bases). The V and J ends lost 7 bases and 1 base respectively, with 14 bases between them. CDR3 length equals 15 residues. Germline V gene data show CDR1 as MNHEY and CDR2 as SVGEGT.

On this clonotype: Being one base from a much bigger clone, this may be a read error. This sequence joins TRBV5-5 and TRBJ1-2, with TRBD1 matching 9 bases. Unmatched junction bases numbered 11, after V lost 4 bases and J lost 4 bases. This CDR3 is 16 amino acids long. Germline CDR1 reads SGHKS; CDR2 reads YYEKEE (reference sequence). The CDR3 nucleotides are TGTGCCAGCAGCGGCAGACAGGGGGAAGCGTTCTATGGCTACACCTTC. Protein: CASSGRQGEAFYGYTF.

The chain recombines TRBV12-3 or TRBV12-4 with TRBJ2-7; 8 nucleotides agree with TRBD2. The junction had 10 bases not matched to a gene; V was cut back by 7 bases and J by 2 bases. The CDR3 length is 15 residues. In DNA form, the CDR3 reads TGTGCCAGCACCTCCCCCGGGACTAGAACCTACGAGCAGTACTTC. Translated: CASTSPGTRTYEQYF.

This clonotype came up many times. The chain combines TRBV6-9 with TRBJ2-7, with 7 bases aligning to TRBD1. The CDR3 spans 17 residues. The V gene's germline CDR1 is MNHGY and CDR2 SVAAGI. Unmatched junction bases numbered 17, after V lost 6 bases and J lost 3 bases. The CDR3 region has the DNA TGTGCCAGCAGGATGAGTTTCCGGGACAGAGGAGACTACGAGCAGTACTTC. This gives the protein CASRMSFRDRGDYEQYF.

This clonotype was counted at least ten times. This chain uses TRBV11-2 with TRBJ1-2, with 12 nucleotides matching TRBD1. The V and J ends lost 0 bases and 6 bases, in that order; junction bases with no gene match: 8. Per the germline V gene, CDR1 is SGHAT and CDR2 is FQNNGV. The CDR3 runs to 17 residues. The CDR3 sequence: CASSLDPTGTGGDGYTF. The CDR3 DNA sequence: TGTGCCAGCAGCTTAGACCCTACCGGGACAGGGGGCGATGGCTACACCTTC.